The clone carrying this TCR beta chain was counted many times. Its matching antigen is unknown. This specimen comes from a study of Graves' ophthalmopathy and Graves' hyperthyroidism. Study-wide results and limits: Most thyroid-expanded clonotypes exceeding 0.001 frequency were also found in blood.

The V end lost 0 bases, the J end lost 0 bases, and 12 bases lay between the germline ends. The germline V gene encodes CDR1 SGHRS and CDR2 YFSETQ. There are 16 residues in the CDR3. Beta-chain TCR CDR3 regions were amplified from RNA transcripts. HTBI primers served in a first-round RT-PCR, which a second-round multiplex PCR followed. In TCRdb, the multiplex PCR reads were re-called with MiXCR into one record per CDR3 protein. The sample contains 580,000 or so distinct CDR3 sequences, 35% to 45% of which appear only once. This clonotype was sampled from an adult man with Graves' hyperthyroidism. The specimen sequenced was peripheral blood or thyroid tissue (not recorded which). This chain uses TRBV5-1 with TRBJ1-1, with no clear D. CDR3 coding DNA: TGCGCCAGCAGCTTGGAGGTAGGGCTGCTGAACACTGAAGCTTTCTTT. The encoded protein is CASSLEVGLLNTEAFF.